The clone carrying this T cell receptor beta chain was observed a handful of times. The CDR3 totals 16 residues. Germline V gene lookup returns CDR1 SGHNT and CDR2 YYREEE (reference sequence). J gave up 1 base and V 4 bases, and 3 bases lay outside the gene matches. This sample is part of a study of blood T cell repertoires in COVID-19. Profiled with immunoSEQ multiplex PCR; TCRdb holds only in-frame clones, not every one. Here the sample spans 150,000 to 200,000 clones, around four fifths being singletons. V and J are TRBV5-4 and TRBJ2-2; 11 nucleotides match TRBD2. The source of this sequence is a woman aged 70-85 years with COVID-19, enrolled during active disease. Material for sequencing was peripheral blood. Here the CDR3 DNA reads TGTGCCAGCAGCGCCCTAGCGGGAGGGAACACCGGGGAGCTGTTTTTT. It encodes CASSALAGGNTGELFF.